The clone carrying this T cell receptor beta chain was detected only a few times. Its cognate antigen is unknown. No fewer than 6.5 million PBMCs went into each sample. This sample is part of a study of blood T cells in healthy people across ages. The study's findings and limits: Greater diversity and more naive CD4+ cells were seen in long-lived donors than in aged donors.

There are 15 residues in the CDR3. Between the trimmed V and J ends, which lost 4 bases and 1 base, there was a span of 14 bases. Per germline, CDR1 SGHRS and CDR2 YFSETQ. Sample-barcoded 5' priming and a J-beta primer mix drove a second PCR of roughly 7 to 11 cycles. Each CDR3 protein gets one entry after TCRdb re-called the 5' RACE reads with MiXCR. The sample includes hundreds of thousands of distinct CDR3 sequences, 40% to 50% of them seen just once. This chain links TRBV5-1 with TRBJ2-5; D gene uncertain. Sample: blood. This clonotype originated in a man aged 60 to 69 in good health. CDR3 nucleotides: TGCGCCAGCAGCCAGCCCATGGGTATCCAAGAGACCCAGTACTTC. As protein: CASSQPMGIQETQYF.